This TCR beta chain was sequenced in a study of T-cell memory formation after mild COVID-19. To note about this clonotype: Its target is not known.

Sample barcodes and UMIs were carried by the TCR alpha and TCR beta cDNA libraries that 5'RACE generated with constant-segment primers. Each CDR3 protein gets one entry after TCRdb re-called the 5' RACE reads with MiXCR. The sample includes under 85,000 distinct CDR3 sequences, approximately 15% of them seen just once. The CDR3 extends over 13 amino acids. Germline lookup yields CDR1 KGHDR and CDR2 SFDVKD. Trimming shortened V by 4 bases and J by 5 bases, and 8 bases separated the two germline ends. Study results and caveats: What remained unconfirmed was the SARS-CoV-2 specificity of second-wave clones peaking on day 37.

Sequenced: PBMCs or a T cell subset sorted from them (not recorded which). V gene TRBV24-1 combines with J gene TRBJ2-1, with D perhaps assigned TRBD1 or TRBD2 (5 bases each). The origin of this receptor is an adult woman who had mild COVID-19 (a few samples of this study predate the infection). Cell type and time point are not known. The CDR3 loop reads CATSDSGHNEQFF. Here the CDR3 DNA reads TGTGCCACCAGTGACTCGGGGCACAATGAGCAGTTCTTC.